The 22 T cell receptor beta chains reported below all come from one sample, sequenced in a study of cytomegalovirus exposure and HLA in healthy donors. 60 Vbeta and 13 Jbeta primers were used in PCR. Profiling relied on immunoSEQ multiplex PCR, and the TCRdb table lists in-frame clones only, not all of them. The sample yields 120,000 to 150,000 clones, 80% seen once. Material: PBMCs. The receptors were gathered from a female donor in good health and CMV-seronegative.

V is TRBV28 and J is TRBJ1-1; D perhaps matches TRBD1 (5 bases). CDR1 is MDHEN and CDR2 is SYDVKM in the germline V gene. Deletions cut 3 bases from V and 7 bases from J, with 18 bases between. This CDR3 spans 15 amino acids. The DNA for the CDR3 is TGTGCCAGCAGTTTTTCAGGGTACGGTATATTTGAAGCTTTCTTT. This sequence encodes CASSFSGYGIFEAFF.

J is TRBJ1-5 and V is TRBV28, with D hard to call. Germline CDR1 and CDR2: MDHEN and SYDVKM. The CDR3 runs 16 residues. The V end lost 7 bases, the J end lost 4 bases, and 20 bases lay between the germline ends. The CDR3 loop is CASTTPSNSPNQPQHF. CDR3 in DNA: TGTGCCAGCACCACCCCGAGCAACAGCCCAAATCAGCCCCAGCATTTT.

There are a few counts of this clone. The chain links TRBV6-5 to TRBJ2-1, with TRBD1 matching over 9 bases. The CDR3 length is 16 residues. Losses at the gene ends were 3 bases for V and 6 bases for J; bases not matched to a gene: 9. The germline gives CDR1 MNHEY, CDR2 SVGAGI. The CDR3 DNA sequence: TGTGCCAGCAGTTATCGGGACAGGGCACGTTCCAATGAGCAGTTCTTC. Translated, it gives CASSYRDRARSNEQFF.

This clone was counted between two and nine times. V usage is TRBV27 and J usage is TRBJ2-2, with 12 bases fitting TRBD2. Per the germline V gene, CDR1 is MNHEY and CDR2 is SMNVEV (reference sequence). Germline trimming cut 5 bases from V and 0 bases from J; bases unmatched to any gene: 4. The length of the CDR3 is 17 residues. The CDR3 DNA reads TGTGCCAGCAGTCCGAGACTAGCGGGGGCGAACACCGGGGAGCTGTTTTTT. As protein: CASSPRLAGANTGELFF.

The CDR3 region has the DNA TGTGCCAGCAGTGGAGGGGGAGTGAACACTGAAGCTTTCTTT. It translates to CASSGGGVNTEAFF. The rearrangement uses TRBV2 and TRBJ1-1, with D tentatively TRBD1 (6 bases). Germline values: CDR1 SNHLY, CDR2 FYNNEI. V was cut by 4 bases and J by 0 bases, with 9 bases left in between. The CDR3 consists of 14 residues. Full variable domain (outside the CDR3, taken from reference TRBV2 and TRBJ1-1): EPEVTQTPSHQVTQMGQEVILRCVPISNHLYFYWYRQILGQKVEFLVSFYNNEISEKSEIFDDQFSVERPDGSNFTLKIRSTKLEDSAMYFCASSGGGVNTEAFFGQGTRLTVV.

This chain connects TRBV2 to TRBJ1-1; no clear D. Germline V gene lookup returns CDR1 SNHLY and CDR2 FYNNEI. The germline V and J ends were trimmed by 4 bases and 6 bases, with 9 bases remaining between them. CDR3 size: 12 residues. The DNA of the CDR3 is TGTGCCAGCAGTGGCGAGCGACCTGAAGCTTTCTTT. The encoded protein is CASSGERPEAFF.

The chain joins TRBV7-3 to TRBJ1-5, with TRBD1 identical over 8 bases. Germline V gives CDR1 SGHTA, CDR2 FQGTGA. The length of the CDR3 is 15 residues. Trimming removed 5 bases from V and 5 bases from J; junction bases left unmatched: 8. The CDR3 here is CASSLDRGNHQPQHF. CDR3 in DNA: TGTGCCAGCAGCCTTGACAGGGGAAATCATCAGCCCCAGCATTTT.

This clone was recorded a few times. V and J are TRBV29-1 and TRBJ2-1, with TRBD2 matching over 10 bases. The CDR3 has 17 residues. Germline V gene data show CDR1 as SQVTM and CDR2 as ANQGSEA. The trim removed 1 base at V and 2 bases at J, leaving 8 bases unmatched. This CDR3 is CSVEAWQREGAYNEQFF. CDR3 bases: TGCAGCGTTGAAGCCTGGCAGCGGGAGGGCGCCTACAATGAGCAGTTCTTC.

The genes are TRBV5-1 and TRBJ2-1; 8 bases match TRBD1. V was pared by 1 base and J by 8 bases, with 8 bases of the junction left unmatched. Germline CDR1 and CDR2: SGHRS and YFSETQ. The CDR3 consists of 15 residues. DNA for the CDR3: TGCGCCAGCAGCTTGACCACGGGACAGGATTATGAGCAGTTCTTC. Translation: CASSLTTGQDYEQFF.

The V and J genes are TRBV28 and TRBJ2-1; 9 bases map to TRBD1. Per germline, CDR1 MDHEN and CDR2 SYDVKM. Unmatched junction bases numbered 4, after V lost 5 bases and J lost 2 bases. This CDR3 has 15 amino acids. The CDR3 sequence: CASSPRTGAYNEQFF. CDR3 nucleotides: TGTGCCAGCAGTCCCCGGACAGGGGCCTACAATGAGCAGTTCTTC.

The chain carries TRBV11-2 and TRBJ2-1; TRBD2 might be the D (5 bases). The V end was cut by 1 base, the J end by 6 bases, with 10 bases between. Germline V lookup: CDR1 SGHAT, CDR2 FQNNGV. CDR3 size: 14 residues. Here the CDR3 reads CASSLAQRANEQFF. CDR3 bases: TGTGCCAGCAGCTTAGCCCAGAGGGCCAATGAGCAGTTCTTC. Full variable domain (missing parts from reference TRBV11-2 and TRBJ2-1): EAGVAQSPRYKIIEKRQSVAFWCNPISGHATLYWYQQILGQGPKLLIQFQNNGVVDDSQLPKDRFSAERLKGVDSTLKIQPAKLEDSAVYLCASSLAQRANEQFFGPGTRLTVL.

The gene calls are TRBV4-2 and TRBJ2-1; 7 nucleotides match TRBD2. The V segment lost 1 base and the J segment 5 bases; nucleotides outside the gene matches: 8. This CDR3 comprises 16 residues. Germline-derived CDR1 and CDR2 are LGHNA and YNFKEQ. The CDR3 DNA is TGTGCCAGCAGCCAAGCCGGACTAGTCGACAACAATGAGCAGTTCTTC. Translation: CASSQAGLVDNNEQFF.

The V and J genes are TRBV7-9 and TRBJ2-3; 9 nucleotides agree with TRBD2. This CDR3 has 15 amino acids. The V gene's germline CDR1 is SEHNR and CDR2 FQNEAQ (reference sequence). The junction had 5 bases not matched to a gene; V was cut back by 3 bases and J by 4 bases. As DNA, the CDR3 is TGTGCCAGCAGCTTTAGGCGGGAGGGGTCAGATACGCAGTATTTT. It yields the protein CASSFRREGSDTQYF. Drawing the rest from reference TRBV7-9 and TRBJ2-3, the complete variable domain is DTGVSQNPRHKITKRGQNVTFRCDPISEHNRLYWYRQTLGQGPEFLTYFQNEAQLEKSRLLSDRFSAERPKGSFSTLEIQRTEQGDSAMYLCASSFRREGSDTQYFGPGTRLTVL.

The rearrangement uses TRBV5-1 and TRBJ1-1, with D possibly being TRBD1 (6 bases). Germline-derived CDR1 and CDR2 are SGHRS and YFSETQ. Trimming cost V 3 bases and J 2 bases, with 14 bases left between them. The CDR3 runs to 15 residues. The CDR3 sequence: CASSSTAGANTEAFF. CDR3 sequence (DNA): TGCGCCAGCAGCTCGACAGCGGGGGCTAACACTGAAGCTTTCTTT.

Notes on this clone: This sample also contains other DNA sequences that code for the same CDR3. The chain uses TRBV9 and TRBJ1-2; unclear D gene. V was trimmed by 4 bases and J by 2 bases, leaving 6 bases between them. The CDR3 has 12 amino acids. Germline values: CDR1 SGDLS, CDR2 YYNGEE. CDR3 residues: CASSTTNYGYTF. CDR3 coding DNA: TGTGCCAGCAGCACTACCAACTATGGCTACACCTTC.

The gene calls are TRBV19 and TRBJ1-1; TRBD1 is a possible D gene (5 bases). The CDR3 is made up of 13 amino acids. V lost 7 bases and J 5 bases, leaving 14 bases between the germline ends. The V gene's germline CDR1 is LNHDA and CDR2 SQIVND (reference sequence). DNA of the CDR3: TGTGCCAGTACCTACTCCGGGGGAACTGAAGCTTTCTTT. Translation: CASTYSGGTEAFF.

V and J are TRBV28 and TRBJ2-7, with unresolved D. The germline V and J ends were trimmed by 6 bases and 7 bases, with 13 bases remaining between them. Germline V CDR1 and CDR2: MDHEN, SYDVKM. The CDR3 is made up of 12 amino acids. As DNA, the CDR3 is TGTGCCAGCAGATCTACCACTCGGGAGCAGTACTTC. It yields the protein CASRSTTREQYF.

In nucleotides, the CDR3 is TGTGCCAGCAGCGTAGCTGGCGGAGTCACAGATACGCAGTATTTT. Amino acid sequence: CASSVAGGVTDTQYF. The chain employs TRBV9 and TRBJ2-3, with no clear D. This CDR3 is built from 15 residues. Trimming cost V 0 bases and J 2 bases, with 10 bases left between them. CDR1 SGDLS and CDR2 YYNGEE come from the germline V gene.

V gene TRBV5-1 combines with J gene TRBJ2-1; 12 bases line up with TRBD2. This CDR3 spans 17 amino acids. V shed 4 bases and J 6 bases; nucleotides not matched to a gene: 11. The germline CDR1 and CDR2 sequences are SGHRS and YFSETQ. The CDR3 region has the DNA TGCGCCAGCAGCCCGGCCCGGACTAGCGGGATGGGCAATGAGCAGTTCTTC. Its translation is CASSPARTSGMGNEQFF. The whole variable domain, filled in from reference TRBV5-1 and TRBJ2-1, reads KAGVTQTPRYLIKTRGQQVTLSCSPISGHRSVSWYQQTPGQGLQFLFEYFSETQRNKGNFPGRFSGRQFSNSRSEMNVSTLELGDSALYLCASSPARTSGMGNEQFFGPGTRLTVL.

The chain combines TRBV19 with TRBJ1-1; D possibly corresponds to TRBD1 (6 bases). The CDR3 is 15 amino acids. V was cut by 10 bases and J by 7 bases, with 25 bases left in between. Per the germline V gene, CDR1 is LNHDA and CDR2 is SQIVND (reference sequence). The CDR3 region is CATVPVAGVPLEAFF. Written as DNA, the CDR3 is TGTGCCACCGTCCCCGTGGCAGGGGTCCCCCTTGAAGCTTTCTTT.

This clone showed up just a few times. The chain is built from TRBV6-6 and TRBJ1-2, with unresolved D. With 5 bases removed from V and 5 bases from J, the gap between germline ends came to 15 bases. Germline V lookup: CDR1 MNHNY, CDR2 SVGAGI (reference sequence). This CDR3 has 14 residues. The CDR3 nucleotides read TGTGCCAGCAGTGCTCCCTCTGACTTGTATGGCTACACCTTC. Protein sequence: CASSAPSDLYGYTF.

The chain uses TRBV5-6 and TRBJ2-5; no clear D. CDR3 size: 15 residues. Trimming pared 5 bases from V and 2 bases from J, leaving 16 bases between. The germline V gene has CDR1 SGHDT and CDR2 YYEEEE. For the CDR3, the DNA is TGTGCCAGCAGTTACGATGTACAGCCACAAGAGACCCAGTACTTC. As protein: CASSYDVQPQETQYF.